The 8 T cell receptor beta chains given below trace back to one sample, sequenced in a study of blood T cell repertoires in COVID-19. The table came from immunoSEQ multiplex PCR; TCRdb's copy has only in-frame clones and leaves some out. The data show roughly 150,000 clones, around 81% seen once. The sequenced sample was peripheral blood. The receptors derive from a woman older than 75 with COVID-19, enrolled during active disease.

The CDR3 nucleotides are TGTGCCAGCAGCTTGGTCGGGGGGCTTCAAGAGACCCAGTACTTC. The encoded protein is CASSLVGGLQETQYF. The chain links TRBV7-3 to TRBJ2-5, with a possible D match to TRBD2 (7 bases). The germline V and J ends were trimmed by 3 bases and 2 bases, with 13 bases remaining between them. Germline V gives CDR1 SGHTA, CDR2 FQGTGA. The CDR3 sequence is 15 residues long. Full variable domain (missing parts from reference TRBV7-3 and TRBJ2-5): GAGVSQTPSNKVTEKGKYVELRCDPISGHTALYWYRQSLGQGPEFLIYFQGTGAADDSGLPNDRFFAVRPEGSVSTLKIQRTERGDSAVYLCASSLVGGLQETQYFGPGTRLLVL.

The chain links TRBV2 to TRBJ1-2, with 8 bases that match TRBD1. This CDR3 is built from 17 residues. The germline V gene has CDR1 SNHLY and CDR2 FYNNEI. After removal of 1 base from V and 0 bases from J, the junction contained 7 bases not matched to a gene. The CDR3 protein is CASSEGQGAPANYGYTF. The CDR3 DNA reads as TGTGCCAGCAGTGAAGGTCAGGGGGCGCCAGCTAACTATGGCTACACCTTC.

The chain links TRBV5-6 to TRBJ2-1; 9 bases are shared with TRBD2. V shed 4 bases and J 0 bases; nucleotides not matched to a gene: 14. CDR1 is SGHDT and CDR2 is YYEEEE in the germline V gene. The CDR3 is 19 amino acids. CDR3 region: CASSPVGVGSGSSYNEQFF. CDR3 in DNA: TGTGCCAGCAGCCCGGTGGGGGTTGGTAGCGGGAGCTCCTACAATGAGCAGTTCTTC.

The chain joins TRBV5-1 to TRBJ2-6; possible D gene TRBD1, 6 bases. The CDR3 loop spans 16 amino acids. V was trimmed by 1 base and J by 0 bases, leaving 8 bases between them. Germline V gene sequence: CDR1 SGHRS, CDR2 YFSETQ. The CDR3 DNA reads as TGCGCCAGCAGCTTGTGGGACAACTCTGGGGCCAACGTCCTGACTTTC. As protein: CASSLWDNSGANVLTF. Based on the CDR3 plus reference TRBV5-1 and TRBJ2-6, the full variable domain is KAGVTQTPRYLIKTRGQQVTLSCSPISGHRSVSWYQQTPGQGLQFLFEYFSETQRNKGNFPGRFSGRQFSNSRSEMNVSTLELGDSALYLCASSLWDNSGANVLTFGAGSRLTVL.

This chain connects TRBV5-4 to TRBJ1-2; weak D call: TRBD1 (5 bases). This CDR3 is 14 amino acids long. Germline lookup yields CDR1 SGHNT and CDR2 YYREEE (reference sequence). The germline V and J ends were trimmed by 5 bases and 4 bases, with 15 bases remaining between them. The CDR3 spells CASRAFGGVYGYTF. CDR3 bases: TGTGCCAGCAGAGCGTTCGGGGGGGTCTATGGCTACACCTTC.

The J gene is TRBJ1-3, the V gene TRBV5-1, with D uncertain. With 5 bases removed from V and 2 bases from J, the gap between germline ends came to 11 bases. Germline V CDR1 and CDR2: SGHRS, YFSETQ. The CDR3 spans 14 residues. The CDR3 loop reads CASRQAGPGNTIYF. The CDR3 bases are TGCGCCAGCAGGCAGGCTGGCCCTGGAAACACCATATATTTT. The complete variable domain, with remaining parts taken from reference TRBV5-1 and TRBJ1-3, reads KAGVTQTPRYLIKTRGQQVTLSCSPISGHRSVSWYQQTPGQGLQFLFEYFSETQRNKGNFPGRFSGRQFSNSRSEMNVSTLELGDSALYLCASRQAGPGNTIYFGEGSWLTVV.

J is TRBJ1-3 and V is TRBV5-1; maybe TRBD1 (5 bases). Germline values: CDR1 SGHRS, CDR2 YFSETQ. Trimming removed 0 bases from V and 4 bases from J, with 11 bases in between. The CDR3 has 15 residues. The CDR3 loop reads CASSLDQGYGNTIYF. In DNA form, the CDR3 reads TGCGCCAGCAGCTTGGATCAGGGATACGGAAACACCATATATTTT. Drawing the rest from reference TRBV5-1 and TRBJ1-3, the complete variable domain is KAGVTQTPRYLIKTRGQQVTLSCSPISGHRSVSWYQQTPGQGLQFLFEYFSETQRNKGNFPGRFSGRQFSNSRSEMNVSTLELGDSALYLCASSLDQGYGNTIYFGEGSWLTVV.

This clone was counted a few times. The V call is TRBV6-6, the J call TRBJ1-1; D is unresolved. V gave up 8 bases and J gave up 1 base, with 14 bases separating them. Germline-derived CDR1 and CDR2 are MNHNY and SVGAGI (reference sequence). CDR3 size: 14 residues. The chain's CDR3 is CASRFTSENTEAFF. The DNA for the CDR3 is TGTGCCAGCCGATTTACCTCAGAGAACACTGAAGCTTTCTTT.